This is a list of T cell receptor beta chains from one sample in a study of T cells in Graves' hyperthyroidism and ophthalmopathy. Each CDR3 protein gets one entry after TCRdb re-called the multiplex PCR reads with MiXCR. Found here are about 92,000 distinct CDR3 sequences, about 51% of them singletons; the top ten hold about 25%. Sequenced input: blood. Receptors were obtained from a middle-aged woman with Graves' hyperthyroidism. Each CDR3 is given with its conserved first and last residue. D genes are given only for firm matches. Clone size, where shown, is once, few, many, or a class for clones that have expanded.

CDR3aa	CDR3nt	d_gene	j_gene	v_gene	abundance
CASSGTQTTGANVLTF	TGCGCCAGCAGCGGGACACAGACCACCGGGGCCAACGTCCTGACTTTC	.	TRBJ2-6	TRBV5-1	.
CASSSGTGGGYTF	TGTGCCAGCAGCTCCGGGACAGGAGGAGGCTACACCTTC	TRBD1	TRBJ1-2	TRBV11-1	.
CASSQLAGGPGEQYF	TGCGCCAGCAGCCAATTGGCGGGAGGGCCTGGCGAGCAGTACTTC	TRBD2	TRBJ2-7	TRBV4-3	many
CASSSRTATTYGYTF	TGTGCCAGCAGTTCCCGGACAGCGACTACCTATGGCTACACCTTC	.	TRBJ1-2	TRBV6-1	many
CASSQGAAETQYF	TGTGCCAGCAGCCAGGGGGCGGCGGAGACCCAGTACTTC	TRBD1	TRBJ2-5	TRBV7-2	many
CATSRGQGNTEAFF	TGTGCCACCAGCAGAGGACAGGGGAACACTGAAGCTTTCTTT	TRBD1	TRBJ1-1	TRBV15	few
CAWTSRGDYYGHTF	TGTGCCTGGACATCGCGGGGGGATTACTATGGCCACACCTTC	.	TRBJ1-2	TRBV30	.
CASNRGLEDTEAFF	TGCGCCAGCAACAGGGGGCTCGAGGACACTGAAGCTTTCTTT	TRBD1	TRBJ1-1	TRBV5-1	many
CASSQDEGEKLFF	TGTGCCAGCAGCCAAGATGAAGGTGAAAAACTGTTTTTT	.	TRBJ1-4	TRBV7-2	once
CSARRAGVVTEAFF	TGCAGCGCCAGAAGGGCAGGAGTGGTAACTGAAGCTTTCTTT	.	TRBJ1-1	TRBV29-1	.
CATSRDGDTIYF	TGTGCCACCAGCAGAGATGGGGACACCATATATTTT	.	TRBJ1-3	TRBV15	.
CASSVKGASSFYSLYGYTF	TGTGCCAGCAGCGTTAAAGGGGCCAGCTCGTTTTATAGCCTCTATGGCTACACCTTC	.	TRBJ1-2	TRBV12-3/TRBV12-4	few
CASSLGGDYEQYF	TGTGCCAGCAGCTTGGGTGGGGACTACGAGCAGTACTTC	.	TRBJ2-7	TRBV5-1	.
CAISVASGQGGYTF	TGTGCCATCAGTGTGGCATCGGGACAGGGAGGCTACACCTTC	TRBD1	TRBJ1-2	TRBV10-3	.
CSVGYRPRQETQYF	TGCAGCGTTGGATACAGGCCCCGGCAAGAGACCCAGTACTTC	.	TRBJ2-5	TRBV29-1	many
CASSEAQPGYRANQPQHF	TGTGCCAGCAGTGAAGCCCAGCCGGGTTACCGAGCCAATCAGCCCCAGCATTTT	.	TRBJ1-5	TRBV13	few
CASSLGQLTF	TGTGCCAGCAGCTTAGGGCAGCTGACTTTC	.	TRBJ2-6	TRBV7-8	.
CAVRDRGLYTGELFF	TGTGCCGTACGGGACAGGGGGCTGTACACCGGGGAGCTGTTTTTT	TRBD1	TRBJ2-2	TRBV10-3	once
CSALTFLGYTF	TGCAGTGCTTTAACGTTCCTTGGCTACACCTTC	.	TRBJ1-2	TRBV20-1	many
CASSESGVRGANVLTF	TGTGCCAGCAGTGAGTCCGGGGTCCGTGGGGCCAACGTCCTGACTTTC	.	TRBJ2-6	TRBV6-4	few
CASSFVSGGNSSYEQYF	TGTGCCAGCAGCTTCGTCTCGGGAGGCAACTCCTCCTACGAGCAGTACTTC	TRBD2	TRBJ2-7	TRBV7-3	.
CASSSHSGFPANVLTF	TGTGCCAGCAGCTCCCATAGCGGCTTCCCGGCCAACGTCCTGACTTTC	.	TRBJ2-6	TRBV7-8	.
CASSLAHGYTF	TGTGCCAGCAGCTTAGCGCATGGCTACACCTTC	.	TRBJ1-2	TRBV7-9	many
CASSPGQGSVLHF	TGCGCCAGCAGCCCCGGACAGGGGAGTGTCCTCCACTTT	TRBD1	TRBJ1-6	TRBV7-9	.
CASSRDTNEKLFF	TGTGCCAGCAGCCGGGACACTAATGAAAAACTGTTTTTT	.	TRBJ1-4	TRBV7-9	many